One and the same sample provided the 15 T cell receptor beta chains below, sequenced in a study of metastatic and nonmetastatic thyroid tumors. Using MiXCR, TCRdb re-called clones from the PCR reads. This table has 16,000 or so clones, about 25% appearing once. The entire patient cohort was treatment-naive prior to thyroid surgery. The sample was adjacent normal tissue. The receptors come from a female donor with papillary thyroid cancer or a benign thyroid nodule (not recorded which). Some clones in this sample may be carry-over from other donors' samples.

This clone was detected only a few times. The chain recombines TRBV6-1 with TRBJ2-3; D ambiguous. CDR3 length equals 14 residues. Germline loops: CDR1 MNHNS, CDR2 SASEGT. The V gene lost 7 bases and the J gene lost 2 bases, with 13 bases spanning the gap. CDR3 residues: CASIPQFLTDTQYF. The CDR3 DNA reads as TGTGCCAGCATCCCGCAGTTTCTCACAGATACGCAGTATTTT.

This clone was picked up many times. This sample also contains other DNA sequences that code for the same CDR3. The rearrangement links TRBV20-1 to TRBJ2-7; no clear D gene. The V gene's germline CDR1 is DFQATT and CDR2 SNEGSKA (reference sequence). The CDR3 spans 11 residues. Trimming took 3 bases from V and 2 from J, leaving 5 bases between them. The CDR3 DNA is TGCAGTGCTAGCCCACCCTACGAGCAGTACTTC. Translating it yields CSASPPYEQYF.

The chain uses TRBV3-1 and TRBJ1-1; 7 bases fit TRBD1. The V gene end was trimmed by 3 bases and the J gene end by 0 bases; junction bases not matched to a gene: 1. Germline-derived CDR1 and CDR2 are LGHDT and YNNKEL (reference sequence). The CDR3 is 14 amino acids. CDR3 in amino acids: CASSQGTVNTEAFF. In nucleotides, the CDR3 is TGTGCCAGCAGCCAGGGGACAGTGAACACTGAAGCTTTCTTT.

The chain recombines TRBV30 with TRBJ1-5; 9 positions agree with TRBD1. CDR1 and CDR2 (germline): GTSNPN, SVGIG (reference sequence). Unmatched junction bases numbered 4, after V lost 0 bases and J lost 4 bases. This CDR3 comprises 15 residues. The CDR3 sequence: CAWSVQGAPNQPQHF. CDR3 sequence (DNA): TGTGCCTGGAGTGTACAGGGGGCCCCGAATCAGCCCCAGCATTTT.

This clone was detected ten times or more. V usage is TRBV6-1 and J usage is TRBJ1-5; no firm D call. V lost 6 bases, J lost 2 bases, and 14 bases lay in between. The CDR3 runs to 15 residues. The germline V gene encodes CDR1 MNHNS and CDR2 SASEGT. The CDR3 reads CASSLEGSGNQPQHF. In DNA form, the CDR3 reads TGTGCCAGCAGCCTCGAAGGGTCGGGCAATCAGCCCCAGCATTTT.

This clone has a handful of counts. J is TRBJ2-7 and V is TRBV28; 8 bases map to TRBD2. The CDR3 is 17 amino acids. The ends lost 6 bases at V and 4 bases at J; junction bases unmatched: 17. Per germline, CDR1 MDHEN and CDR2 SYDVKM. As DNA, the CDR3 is TGTGCCAGCAGCTCCGGGGGGGTACCCTTTGGGGCTTACGAGCAGTACTTC. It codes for CASSSGGVPFGAYEQYF.

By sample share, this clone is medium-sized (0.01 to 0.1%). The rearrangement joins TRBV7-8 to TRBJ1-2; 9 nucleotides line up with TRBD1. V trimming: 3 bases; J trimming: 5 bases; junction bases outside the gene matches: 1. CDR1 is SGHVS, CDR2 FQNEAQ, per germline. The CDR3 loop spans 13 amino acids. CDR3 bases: TGTGCCAGCAGCTTGGGACAGGGATATGGCTACACCTTC. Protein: CASSLGQGYGYTF.

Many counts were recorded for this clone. DNA for the CDR3: TGCGCCAGCAGCCAAGAGTCAGGGGCCCAGGGATGGTATGGCTACACCTTC. Protein: CASSQESGAQGWYGYTF. This chain joins TRBV4-1 and TRBJ1-2, with D possibly matching TRBD1 (6 bases). V lost 0 bases and J lost 5, with 19 bases in between. The V gene's germline CDR1 is MGHRA and CDR2 YSYEKL. The CDR3 has 17 residues.

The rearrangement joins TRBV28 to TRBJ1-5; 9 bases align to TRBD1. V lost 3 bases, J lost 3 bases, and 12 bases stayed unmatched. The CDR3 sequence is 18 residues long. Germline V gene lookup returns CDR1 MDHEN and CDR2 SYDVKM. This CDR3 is CASSFSPSGQGSNQPQHF. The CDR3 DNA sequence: TGTGCCAGCAGTTTCTCCCCCTCGGGACAGGGTTCCAATCAGCCCCAGCATTTT.

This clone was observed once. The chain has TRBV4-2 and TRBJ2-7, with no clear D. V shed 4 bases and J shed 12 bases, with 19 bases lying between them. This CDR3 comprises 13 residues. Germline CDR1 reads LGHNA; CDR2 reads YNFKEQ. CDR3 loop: CASSPGLASDLYF. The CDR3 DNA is TGTGCCAGCAGCCCTGGGCTGGCGTCCGACTTGTACTTC.

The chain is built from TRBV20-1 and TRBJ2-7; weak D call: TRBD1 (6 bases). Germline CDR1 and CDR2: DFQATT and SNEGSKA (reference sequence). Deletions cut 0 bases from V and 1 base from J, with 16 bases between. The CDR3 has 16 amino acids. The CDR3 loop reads CSARELWTVTSYEQYF. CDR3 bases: TGCAGTGCTAGAGAGCTTTGGACAGTTACTTCCTACGAGCAGTACTTC.

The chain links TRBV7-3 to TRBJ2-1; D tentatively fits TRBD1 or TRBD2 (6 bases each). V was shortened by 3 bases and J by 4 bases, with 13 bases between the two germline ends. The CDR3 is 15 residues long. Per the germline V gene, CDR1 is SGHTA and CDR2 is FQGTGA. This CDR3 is CASSFGGGLYNEQFF. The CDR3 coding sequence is TGTGCCAGCAGCTTCGGAGGGGGTCTTTACAATGAGCAGTTCTTC.

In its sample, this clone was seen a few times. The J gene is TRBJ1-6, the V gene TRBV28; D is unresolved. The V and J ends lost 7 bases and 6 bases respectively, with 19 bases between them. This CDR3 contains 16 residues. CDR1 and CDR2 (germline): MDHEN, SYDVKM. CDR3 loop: CASKIPRERPNSPLHF. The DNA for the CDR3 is TGTGCCAGCAAAATACCTAGGGAACGTCCTAATTCACCCCTCCACTTT.

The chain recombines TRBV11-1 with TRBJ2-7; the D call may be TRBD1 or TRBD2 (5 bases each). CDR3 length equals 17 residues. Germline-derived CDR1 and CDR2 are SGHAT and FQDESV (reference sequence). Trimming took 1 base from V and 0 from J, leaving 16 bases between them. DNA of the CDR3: TGTGCCAGCAGCTTAGTCGGGGCAGGGAAGTCCTCCTACGAGCAGTACTTC. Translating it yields CASSLVGAGKSSYEQYF.

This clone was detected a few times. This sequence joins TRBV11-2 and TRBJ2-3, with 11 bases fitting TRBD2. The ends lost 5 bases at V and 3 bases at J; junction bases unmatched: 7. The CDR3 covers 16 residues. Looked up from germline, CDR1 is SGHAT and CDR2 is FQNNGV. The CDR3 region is CASSVGLAANTDTQYF. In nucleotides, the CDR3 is TGTGCCAGCAGCGTGGGACTAGCGGCAAATACAGATACGCAGTATTTT.